These 27 T cell receptor beta chains share one sample of origin, sequenced in a study of blood T cell repertoires in COVID-19. Some clones are missing from TCRdb's copy, which holds only in-frame ones; the method was immunoSEQ multiplex PCR. The table records under 70,000 clones, approximately 90% of them present only once. The sequenced sample consisted of peripheral blood. The origin of the receptors is a man older than 75 with acute or convalescent COVID-19.

This clone was detected only once. This chain connects TRBV25-1 to TRBJ2-6, with D unresolved. Per the germline V gene, CDR1 is MGHDK and CDR2 is SYGVNS. The V end was cut by 4 bases, the J end by 0 bases, with 10 bases between. This CDR3 region has 16 residues. CDR3 in DNA: TGTGCCAGCAGTGGGAGTTCTAACTCTGGGGCCAACGTCCTGACTTTC. Its protein is CASSGSSNSGANVLTF.

As DNA, the CDR3 is TGTGCCAGCAGCCGTATTAGCGGGGGGGCTAGAGATACGCAGTATTTT. This gives the protein CASSRISGGARDTQYF. This chain links TRBV5-4 with TRBJ2-3; 11 bases align to TRBD2. This CDR3 has 16 residues. The trim removed 4 bases at V and 5 bases at J, leaving 9 bases unmatched. CDR1 is SGHNT and CDR2 is YYREEE in the germline V gene (reference sequence).

The chain recombines TRBV3-1 (or the pseudogene TRBV3-2) with TRBJ1-3; D not resolved. This CDR3 is built from 16 residues. CDR1 is LGHDT and CDR2 is YNNKEL in the germline V gene (reference sequence). V was trimmed by 0 bases and J by 2 bases, leaving 11 bases between them. The CDR3 coding sequence is TGTGCCAGCAGCCAAGATTGGGGAGCTACTGGAAACACCATATATTTT. Its protein product is CASSQDWGATGNTIYF.

V gene TRBV5-6 combines with J gene TRBJ2-3, with D perhaps TRBD2 (6 bases). The CDR3 extends over 13 amino acids. The V gene lost 4 bases and the J gene lost 8 bases, with 14 bases spanning the gap. The germline CDR1 and CDR2 sequences are SGHDT and YYEEEE. CDR3 region: CASSAGDSTTQYF. The DNA of the CDR3 is TGTGCCAGCAGCGCCGGGGACTCCACTACGCAGTATTTT.

The chain uses TRBV5-6 and TRBJ1-3; D uncertain. The CDR3 runs to 13 residues. V lost 5 bases, J lost 2 bases, and 8 bases lay in between. Germline values: CDR1 SGHDT, CDR2 YYEEEE. The CDR3 nucleotides read TGTGCCAGCAGATCAGCGGCTGGAAACACCATATATTTT. It specifies CASRSAAGNTIYF.

V gene TRBV7-8 combines with J gene TRBJ1-5; D is unresolved. The V and J ends lost 5 bases and 7 bases respectively, with 24 bases between them. The length of the CDR3 is 17 residues. Germline V gene data show CDR1 as SGHVS and CDR2 as FQNEAQ. The CDR3 DNA reads as TGTGCCAGCAGCCATATGCCCCGGTCGGGAATGGGACAGCCCCAGCATTTT. Translation gives CASSHMPRSGMGQPQHF.

Within the sample, this clone is medium-sized (0.01 to 0.1%). V and J are TRBV7-6 and TRBJ2-3, with TRBD1 identical over 7 bases. Germline loops: CDR1 SGHVS, CDR2 FNYEAQ. The length of the CDR3 is 14 residues. V trimming: 6 bases; J trimming: 7 bases; junction bases outside the gene matches: 10. CDR3 in amino acids: CASSRSRGRNTQYF. The CDR3 DNA reads as TGTGCCAGCAGTCGTTCGAGGGGGCGCAATACGCAGTATTTT.

The CDR3 sequence is CASSATGEFEQYF. As DNA, the CDR3 is TGTGCCAGCAGTGCGACAGGGGAGTTCGAGCAGTACTTC. The chain joins TRBV28 to TRBJ2-7; 8 nucleotides line up with TRBD1. J gave up 6 bases and V 5 bases, and 6 bases lay outside the gene matches. This CDR3 spans 13 amino acids. Per the germline V gene, CDR1 is MDHEN and CDR2 is SYDVKM.

V is TRBV15 and J is TRBJ2-1, with a weak D call TRBD2 (6 bases). The CDR3 consists of 15 residues. Per the germline V gene, CDR1 is LNHNV and CDR2 is YYDKDF (reference sequence). Trimming removed 1 base from V and 4 bases from J, with 11 bases in between. The CDR3 DNA reads TGTGCCACCAGCAGAGGCGGGGCAAGTTACAATGAGCAGTTCTTC. Amino acids: CATSRGGASYNEQFF.

The V call is TRBV7-9, the J call TRBJ2-2; D may be TRBD2 (5 bases). The CDR3 runs 15 residues. V dropped 3 bases and J dropped 5 bases, with 13 bases sitting between them. Per germline, CDR1 SEHNR and CDR2 FQNEAQ (reference sequence). CDR3 nucleotides: TGTGCCAGCAGCTTGGAGGCCCCGGATACCGGGGAGCTGTTTTTT. Protein product: CASSLEAPDTGELFF.

The V call is TRBV28, the J call TRBJ1-5; D not resolved. Between the trimmed V and J ends, which lost 4 bases and 7 bases, there was a span of 8 bases. Germline V lookup: CDR1 MDHEN, CDR2 SYDVKM. This CDR3 contains 12 residues. CDR3 bases: TGTGCCAGCAGTTCCGGAGGGCAGCCCCAGCATTTT. Protein sequence: CASSSGGQPQHF.

The chain recombines TRBV3-1 (or the pseudogene TRBV3-2) with TRBJ2-7; tentatively, D is TRBD1 (6 bases). V lost 1 base and J 5 bases, leaving 15 bases between the germline ends. Germline V lookup: CDR1 LGHDT, CDR2 YNNKEL (reference sequence). The CDR3 runs to 15 residues. This CDR3 reads CASSQGQGSFNEQYF. The CDR3 DNA is TGTGCCAGCAGCCAAGGGCAGGGGTCATTCAACGAGCAGTACTTC.

V and J are TRBV5-1 and TRBJ2-3, with TRBD2 matching over 10 bases. CDR1 and CDR2 from the germline V gene are SGHRS and YFSETQ. V lost 1 base and J lost 1; bases outside the gene matches: 6. The CDR3 totals 17 residues. The CDR3 spells CASSLSGGASGTDTQYF. CDR3 DNA: TGCGCCAGCAGCTTGAGCGGGGGGGCCAGTGGCACAGATACGCAGTATTTT.

In regard to this clone: One junction end disagrees with the germline gene, perhaps due to a read error. J is TRBJ2-5 and V is TRBV3-1 (or the pseudogene TRBV3-2), with D possibly matching TRBD1 (6 bases). CDR3 length: 13 residues. CDR1 and CDR2 from the germline V gene are LGHDT and YNNKEL (reference sequence). The chain's CDR3 is CASSQGGLRDLDF. CDR3 sequence (DNA): TGTGCCAGCAGCCAAGGGGGGCTGAGGGACCTCGACTTC.

The V gene is TRBV3-1 (or the pseudogene TRBV3-2), the J gene TRBJ2-1; 10 nucleotides line up with TRBD1. The CDR3 is 15 amino acids. V lost 4 bases to trimming and J lost 6 bases; unmatched junction nucleotides: 6. Germline CDR1 is LGHDT and CDR2 is YNNKEL (reference sequence). The CDR3 DNA reads TGTGCCAGCAGCCTCGGACAGGGGGTGGGCAATGAGCAGTTCTTC. This translates into CASSLGQGVGNEQFF.

The gene calls are TRBV7-3 and TRBJ1-3, with unresolved D. Germline V gives CDR1 SGHTA, CDR2 FQGTGA. V was trimmed by 5 bases and J by 0 bases, leaving 11 bases between them. The CDR3 runs to 15 residues. CDR3 in amino acids: CASSQSGTSGNTIYF. CDR3 sequence (DNA): TGTGCCAGCAGCCAGAGCGGCACCTCTGGAAACACCATATATTTT.

The rearrangement uses TRBV11-2 and TRBJ2-7; a possible D gene is TRBD1 (6 bases). V was shortened by 1 base and J by 5 bases, with 18 bases between the two germline ends. Germline V gives CDR1 SGHAT, CDR2 FQNNGV. The CDR3 has 16 residues. The CDR3 DNA reads as TGTGCCAGCAGCTTAGGATTGACAGGCAAGGCCCACGAGCAGTACTTC. Residues: CASSLGLTGKAHEQYF.

This CDR3 is CAISQGTRGYEQYF. The CDR3 DNA reads as TGTGCCATCAGTCAGGGGACCCGGGGCTACGAGCAGTACTTC. The V gene is TRBV10-3, the J gene TRBJ2-7; tentatively, D is TRBD1 (6 bases). Germline V gene sequence: CDR1 ENHRY, CDR2 SYGVKD. The CDR3 runs to 14 residues. V was clipped by 5 bases and J by 3 bases, with 14 bases between them.

V is TRBV12-3 or TRBV12-4 and J is TRBJ2-1; D unresolved. This CDR3 spans 11 amino acids. The V and J ends lost 3 bases and 10 bases respectively, with 7 bases between them. DNA of the CDR3: TGTGCCAGCAGTTTCGTGGGCGAGCAGTTCTTC. It encodes CASSFVGEQFF.

J is TRBJ2-1 and V is TRBV6-2 or TRBV6-3; TRBD2 agrees at 13 bases. CDR1 and CDR2 from the germline V gene are MNHEY and SVGEGT. CDR3 length equals 15 residues. J gave up 7 bases and V 5 bases, and 5 bases lay outside the gene matches. CDR3 residues: CASSNAGLAGNEQFF. The DNA of the CDR3 is TGTGCCAGCAGTAACGCGGGACTAGCGGGAAATGAGCAGTTCTTC.

With respect to this clone: Other nucleotide sequences from this sample produce the same CDR3. The chain is built from TRBV5-1 and TRBJ2-2; TRBD2 aligns across 15 bases. Germline V gene data show CDR1 as SGHRS and CDR2 as YFSETQ. V was clipped by 4 bases and J by 8 bases; unmatched bases: 9. The CDR3 covers 17 residues. The CDR3 sequence is CASSMRGLAGGPGELFF. The CDR3 coding sequence is TGCGCCAGCAGCATGAGGGGACTAGCGGGGGGCCCTGGGGAGCTGTTTTTT.

The rearrangement links TRBV12-3 or TRBV12-4 to TRBJ1-2, with 7 bases aligning to TRBD1. V lost 7 bases and J lost 4; bases outside the gene matches: 6. The CDR3 runs 13 residues. CDR3 region: CASTPRDSYGYTF. The CDR3 bases are TGTGCCAGCACCCCCCGGGACAGCTATGGCTACACCTTC.

This chain joins TRBV7-8 and TRBJ1-1; the D is unclear. Germline V gene lookup returns CDR1 SGHVS and CDR2 FQNEAQ. The V end was cut by 1 base, the J end by 1 base, with 7 bases between. This CDR3 has 14 residues. CDR3 protein: CASSLESGNTEAFF. The CDR3 bases are TGTGCCAGCAGCTTAGAATCAGGGAACACTGAAGCTTTCTTT.

This chain links TRBV5-6 with TRBJ1-2; D is ambiguous. The CDR3 sequence is 13 residues long. Germline V gene sequence: CDR1 SGHDT, CDR2 YYEEEE. V lost 1 base and J lost 2, with 6 bases in between. In DNA, the CDR3 is TGTGCCAGCAGCTTGTTTCAGAACTATGGCTACACCTTC. It encodes CASSLFQNYGYTF.

The chain has TRBV6-1 and TRBJ1-4, with a tentative D call TRBD1 (5 bases). Germline V lookup: CDR1 MNHNS, CDR2 SASEGT. This CDR3 comprises 16 residues. Trimming pared 0 bases from V and 1 base from J, leaving 9 bases between. CDR3 in amino acids: CASSEAPQGTNEKLFF. The CDR3 DNA follows: TGTGCCAGCAGTGAAGCGCCTCAGGGAACTAATGAAAAACTGTTTTTT.

The chain is built from TRBV6-5 and TRBJ1-5; D possibly corresponds to TRBD1 (6 bases). In germline, CDR1 is MNHEY, CDR2 SVGAGI. Trimming took off 0 bases at V and 5 bases at J, with 8 bases between the two ends. There are 14 residues in the CDR3. The CDR3 sequence is CASSYSQGDQPQHF. The CDR3 DNA reads TGTGCCAGCAGTTACTCACAGGGTGATCAGCCCCAGCATTTT.

CDR3 protein: CSARGQRNTEAFF. In DNA, the CDR3 is TGCAGTGCTCGTGGACAGCGGAACACTGAAGCTTTCTTT. The chain uses TRBV20-1 and TRBJ1-1; D might be TRBD1 (6 bases). The germline V and J ends were trimmed by 5 bases and 1 base, with 11 bases remaining between them. The CDR3 spans 13 residues. Looked up from germline, CDR1 is DFQATT and CDR2 is SNEGSKA (reference sequence).